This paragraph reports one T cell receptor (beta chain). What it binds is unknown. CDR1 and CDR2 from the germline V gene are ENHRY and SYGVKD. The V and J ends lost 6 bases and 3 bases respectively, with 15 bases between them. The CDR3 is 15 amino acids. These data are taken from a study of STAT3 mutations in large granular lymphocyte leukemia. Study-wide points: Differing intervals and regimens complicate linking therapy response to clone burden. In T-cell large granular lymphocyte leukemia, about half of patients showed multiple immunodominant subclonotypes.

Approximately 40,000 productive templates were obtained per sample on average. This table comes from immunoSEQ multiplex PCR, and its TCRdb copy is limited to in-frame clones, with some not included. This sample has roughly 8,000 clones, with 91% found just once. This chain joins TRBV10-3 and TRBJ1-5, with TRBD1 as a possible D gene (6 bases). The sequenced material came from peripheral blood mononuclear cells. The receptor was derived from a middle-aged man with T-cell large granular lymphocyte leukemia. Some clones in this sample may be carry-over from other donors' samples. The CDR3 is CAIREDRGPNQPQHF. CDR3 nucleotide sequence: TGTGCCATCAGGGAGGACCGGGGGCCCAATCAGCCCCAGCATTTT.